Following are 31 T cell receptor beta chains from one sample sequenced in a study of T-cell reconstitution after alpha-beta-depleted transplantation in children. Unique molecular identifiers featured in how the TCRbeta library was prepared. TCRdb passed the PCR reads through MiXCR, listing each CDR3 protein once. This table has under 450,000 distinct CDR3 sequences, about 17% appearing once. Here the sequenced sample was PBMCs, mostly from graft donor cells, taken 360 days after TCRalphabeta/CD19-depleted stem cell transplant. The receptors derive from a boy under three years old who had a stem cell transplant for Wiskott-Aldrich syndrome, so the T cells may come from the graft donor.

This chain connects TRBV9 to TRBJ2-3; D is unresolved. Germline V lookup: CDR1 SGDLS, CDR2 YYNGEE. There are 14 residues in the CDR3. V shed 0 bases and J shed 5 bases, with 10 bases lying between them. The DNA of the CDR3 is TGTGCCAGCAGCGTAGATACTTTTAAAGATACGCAGTATTTT. Translation: CASSVDTFKDTQYF.

This chain joins TRBV10-3 and TRBJ1-1; 9 bases are a match to TRBD1. The CDR3 totals 14 residues. Trimming at V came to 5 bases and at J to 10 bases, leaving 11 bases not matched to a gene. The V gene's germline CDR1 is ENHRY and CDR2 SYGVKD. CDR3 DNA: TGTGCCATCAGTCCGGGACAGGGCCTTTTCGGAGCTTTCTTT. Its translation is CAISPGQGLFGAFF.

The chain couples TRBV25-1 to TRBJ1-2, with D hard to call. V lost 1 base, J lost 5 bases, and 11 bases lay in between. Germline loops: CDR1 MGHDK, CDR2 SYGVNS. The CDR3 spans 14 residues. This chain's CDR3 is CASSELGGRYGYTF. The CDR3 DNA sequence: TGTGCCAGCAGTGAATTGGGCGGTCGGTATGGCTACACCTTC.

The gene calls are TRBV25-1 and TRBJ2-1; weak D call: TRBD1 (6 bases). The V end was cut by 2 bases, the J end by 9 bases, with 17 bases between. Germline V CDR1 and CDR2: MGHDK, SYGVNS. This CDR3 contains 15 residues. The CDR3 DNA follows: TGTGCCAGCAGTGAAATGCAGGGGCTAAATAGTGAGCAGTTCTTC. This gives the protein CASSEMQGLNSEQFF.

This clonotype occurred a few times. The chain is built from TRBV12-3 or TRBV12-4 and TRBJ2-2; TRBD2 aligns across 7 bases. J gave up 4 bases and V 0 bases, and 2 bases lay outside the gene matches. The CDR3 contains 15 residues. The DNA for the CDR3 is TGTGCCAGCAGTTTAGCGGCGGGGGTCACCGGGGAGCTGTTTTTT. This translates into CASSLAAGVTGELFF.

In this sample, this clonotype turned up a few times. The chain joins TRBV11-2 to TRBJ2-5; 9 positions match TRBD1. The junction had 8 bases not matched to a gene; V was cut back by 5 bases and J by 4 bases. This CDR3 spans 15 amino acids. CDR1 is SGHAT and CDR2 is FQNNGV in the germline V gene. The CDR3 DNA is TGTGCCAGCAGCCCTTGGACAGGGGTGGCAGAGACCCAGTACTTC. Protein: CASSPWTGVAETQYF.

This clonotype was detected only once. V usage is TRBV18 and J usage is TRBJ2-3, with D hard to call. Germline V gives CDR1 KGHSH, CDR2 LQKENI. This CDR3 is 13 amino acids long. Trimming removed 0 bases from V and 11 bases from J, with 12 bases in between. The CDR3 reads CASSPPWVGVQYF. The CDR3 nucleotides are TGTGCCAGCTCACCACCGTGGGTGGGCGTGCAGTATTTT.

The chain links TRBV20-1 to TRBJ1-4, with 7 positions matching TRBD1. The CDR3 extends over 14 amino acids. V lost 6 bases and J lost 0; bases outside the gene matches: 4. Germline V gene sequence: CDR1 DFQATT, CDR2 SNEGSKA (reference sequence). The CDR3 sequence is CSAVTGATNEKLFF. CDR3 DNA: TGCAGTGCCGTTACAGGGGCAACTAATGAAAAACTGTTTTTT.

This clonotype was counted a few times. The chain recombines TRBV24-1 with TRBJ2-1; 7 bases line up with TRBD2. V trimming: 4 bases; J trimming: 12 bases; junction bases outside the gene matches: 11. The CDR3 loop spans 14 amino acids. CDR1 is KGHDR and CDR2 is SFDVKD in the germline V gene. CDR3 loop: CATSDHSPGGSQFF. The CDR3 coding sequence is TGTGCCACCAGTGACCACTCACCCGGGGGGTCGCAGTTCTTC.

In this sample, this clonotype turned up a few times. The V and J genes are TRBV6-5 and TRBJ1-1; a weak D match, TRBD1 (6 bases). The germline gives CDR1 MNHEY, CDR2 SVGAGI. V gave up 7 bases and J gave up 6 bases, with 18 bases separating them. CDR3 length: 14 residues. The CDR3 protein is CASNSGTPGAEAFF. The CDR3 region has the DNA TGTGCCAGCAATTCCGGGACACCGGGGGCTGAAGCTTTCTTT.

Only one count was recorded for this clonotype. CDR3 residues: CASSYSSRGHYGYTF. The CDR3 nucleotides read TGTGCCAGCAGTTACTCCTCGAGAGGACACTATGGCTACACCTTC. The chain has TRBV6-2 or TRBV6-3 and TRBJ1-2; D gene unclear. The CDR3 sequence is 15 residues long. V lost 0 bases, J lost 3 bases, and 11 bases lay in between. Germline V lookup: CDR1 MNHEY, CDR2 SVGEGT.

The V call is TRBV27, the J call TRBJ2-2; 11 nucleotides match TRBD1. In germline, CDR1 is MNHEY, CDR2 SMNVEV (reference sequence). This CDR3 is 14 amino acids long. The trim removed 5 bases at V and 8 bases at J, leaving 4 bases unmatched. The CDR3 coding sequence is TGTGCCAGCAGTGGACAGGGGGCAGGGGGGGAGCTGTTTTTT. As protein: CASSGQGAGGELFF.

J is TRBJ2-7 and V is TRBV5-6; possibly TRBD2 for D (6 bases). CDR1 is SGHDT and CDR2 is YYEEEE in the germline V gene. Trimming pared 4 bases from V and 5 bases from J, leaving 19 bases between. This CDR3 is 15 amino acids long. The CDR3 spells CASSHRGTAIHEQYF. The CDR3 nucleotides are TGTGCCAGCAGCCACCGGGGGACGGCTATTCACGAGCAGTACTTC.

The chain combines TRBV24-1 with TRBJ2-1, with TRBD2 matching 10 bases. Germline assignment: CDR1 KGHDR and CDR2 SFDVKD. With V trimmed by 10 bases and J by 4 bases, 9 bases remained unmatched. The CDR3 loop spans 15 amino acids. The CDR3 DNA reads as TGTGCCACGACACCCGGGACTAGCGTTTACAATGAGCAGTTCTTC. Residues: CATTPGTSVYNEQFF.

This sequence joins TRBV6-5 and TRBJ2-1; D uncertain. V gave up 6 bases and J gave up 5 bases, with 5 bases separating them. The CDR3 runs 11 residues. CDR1 is MNHEY and CDR2 is SVGAGI in the germline V gene. The CDR3 loop reads CASRTHNEQFF. The CDR3 coding sequence is TGTGCCAGCAGAACTCACAATGAGCAGTTCTTC.

The chain is built from TRBV20-1 and TRBJ2-7; 10 bases map to TRBD1. The germline V gene has CDR1 DFQATT and CDR2 SNEGSKA (reference sequence). V was clipped by 6 bases and J by 5 bases; unmatched bases: 10. The CDR3 spans 14 residues. In DNA form, the CDR3 reads TGCAGTGCGGACCCGGGACAGGGGCTCGACGAGCAGTACTTC. This gives the protein CSADPGQGLDEQYF.

The table lists this clonotype with a few counts. The chain recombines TRBV12-3 or TRBV12-4 with TRBJ2-1; 8 bases match TRBD1. The CDR3 is made up of 15 amino acids. The V segment lost 6 bases and the J segment 2 bases; nucleotides outside the gene matches: 6. This CDR3 is CASRDDRGPYNEQFF. CDR3 DNA sequence: TGTGCCAGCAGAGACGACAGGGGACCCTACAATGAGCAGTTCTTC.

At least ten counts were recorded for this clonotype. The chain joins TRBV4-3 to TRBJ1-1; D remains unclear. Germline values: CDR1 LGHNA, CDR2 YSLEER. There are 13 residues in the CDR3. Trimming took 4 bases from V and 4 from J, leaving 10 bases between them. The CDR3 protein is CASSLFPGTEAFF. The CDR3 region has the DNA TGCGCCAGCAGCCTGTTTCCGGGCACTGAAGCTTTCTTT.

The gene calls are TRBV4-1 and TRBJ2-1, with a possible D match to TRBD2 (6 bases). CDR3 length: 17 amino acids. Germline values: CDR1 MGHRA, CDR2 YSYEKL. V lost 2 bases to trimming and J lost 0 bases, with 14 bases between them. CDR3 region: CASSQLLARNSYNEQFF. Written as DNA, the CDR3 is TGCGCCAGCAGCCAACTACTAGCCCGAAACTCCTACAATGAGCAGTTCTTC.

The V gene is TRBV27, the J gene TRBJ2-2; 11 bases agree with TRBD1. V shed 4 bases, J shed 4 bases, and the junction held 5 bases outside the gene matches. In germline, CDR1 is MNHEY, CDR2 SMNVEV (reference sequence). This CDR3 has 16 residues. CDR3 bases: TGTGCCAGCAGTTACACCGGGACAGGGGGCACCGGGGAGCTGTTTTTT. Translating it yields CASSYTGTGGTGELFF.

This clonotype was observed a few times. The chain is built from TRBV29-1 and TRBJ2-1; 12 bases agree with TRBD2. CDR1 and CDR2 from the germline V gene are SQVTM and ANQGSEA. CDR3 length equals 15 residues. V gave up 7 bases and J gave up 5 bases; unmatched junction bases: 9. CDR3 nucleotide sequence: TGCAGCGGTTCACTTAGACTAGCGGGAGACAATGAGCAGTTCTTC. Protein product: CSGSLRLAGDNEQFF.

The genes are TRBV29-1 and TRBJ2-7; a weak D match, TRBD1 (6 bases). V was cut by 6 bases and J by 0 bases, with 9 bases left in between. The CDR3 is made up of 12 amino acids. Per the germline V gene, CDR1 is SQVTM and CDR2 is ANQGSEA. The CDR3 reads CSVWDISYEQYF. CDR3 DNA sequence: TGCAGCGTGTGGGACATCTCCTACGAGCAGTACTTC.

This rearrangement joins TRBV5-5 to TRBJ2-7; TRBD1 aligns across 9 bases. Germline assignment: CDR1 SGHKS and CDR2 YYEKEE (reference sequence). The CDR3 spans 16 residues. The ends lost 5 bases at V and 0 bases at J; junction bases unmatched: 9. The CDR3 DNA is TGTGCCAGCAGACTGGGACAGGGCAAATTCTCCTACGAGCAGTACTTC. Translated: CASRLGQGKFSYEQYF.

The V and J genes are TRBV5-1 and TRBJ2-7; no reliable D call. Germline CDR1 reads SGHRS; CDR2 reads YFSETQ. With 0 bases removed from V and 5 bases from J, the gap between germline ends came to 9 bases. CDR3 length: 13 amino acids. CDR3 in amino acids: CASSLADINEQYF. DNA for the CDR3: TGCGCCAGCAGCTTGGCCGACATTAACGAGCAGTACTTC.

This clonotype was detected a few times. This sequence joins TRBV5-6 and TRBJ2-1; D perhaps matches TRBD1 (5 bases). V dropped 0 bases and J dropped 2 bases, with 12 bases sitting between them. Germline CDR1 SGHDT, CDR2 YYEEEE. The CDR3 runs to 16 residues. The CDR3 DNA reads as TGTGCCAGCAGCTTGGGATGGGGCGCGGCCTACAATGAGCAGTTCTTC. Residues: CASSLGWGAAYNEQFF.

In this sample, this clonotype turned up a few times. The chain uses TRBV5-1 and TRBJ2-1, with D unresolved. CDR3 size: 12 residues. Germline CDR1 and CDR2: SGHRS and YFSETQ. The V end was cut by 4 bases, the J end by 8 bases, with 10 bases between. CDR3 nucleotide sequence: TGCGCCAGCAGCCTCTGGACGGATGAGCAGTTCTTC. Its protein is CASSLWTDEQFF.

The chain couples TRBV7-9 to TRBJ1-2, with D unresolved. The CDR3 is made up of 14 amino acids. V lost 5 bases to trimming and J lost 4 bases, with 14 bases between them. Germline CDR1 and CDR2: SEHNR and FQNEAQ (reference sequence). CDR3 bases: TGTGCCAGCAGCCATCACCAAGGTCGCTATGGCTACACCTTC. Translating gives CASSHHQGRYGYTF.

This clonotype was detected only a few times. This chain joins TRBV20-1 and TRBJ1-2, with 10 bases identical to TRBD1. The CDR3 has 14 amino acids. With 2 bases clipped from V and 7 bases from J, the junction kept 7 bases outside the gene matches. Germline-derived CDR1 and CDR2 are DFQATT and SNEGSKA (reference sequence). The CDR3 sequence is CSARPPGQGSGYTF. The CDR3 DNA reads TGCAGTGCTAGACCGCCGGGACAGGGGTCTGGCTACACCTTC.

This clonotype was counted a few times. The CDR3 loop is CASRARGSTSGANVLTF. DNA for the CDR3: TGTGCCAGCAGAGCCAGGGGGTCCACCTCTGGGGCCAACGTCCTGACTTTC. The chain carries TRBV6-1 and TRBJ2-6, with 7 bases matching TRBD1. The V gene end was trimmed by 6 bases and the J gene end by 0 bases; junction bases not matched to a gene: 8. CDR3 length: 17 residues. Germline assignment: CDR1 MNHNS and CDR2 SASEGT.

The V gene is TRBV10-3, the J gene TRBJ2-1; 12 bases align to TRBD2. The CDR3 is made up of 17 amino acids. Germline V CDR1 and CDR2: ENHRY, SYGVKD. Losses at the gene ends were 6 bases for V and 8 bases for J; bases not matched to a gene: 14. This chain's CDR3 is CAISQRTSGVHKDEQFF. The CDR3 DNA follows: TGTGCCATCAGCCAAAGGACTAGCGGGGTTCACAAAGATGAGCAGTTCTTC.

This clonotype was detected a few times. The chain carries TRBV5-1 and TRBJ2-4; 7 bases map to TRBD1. J lost 9 bases, V lost 0 bases, and 9 bases had no gene match. The CDR3 is 15 residues long. The germline CDR1 and CDR2 sequences are SGHRS and YFSETQ. Here the CDR3 DNA reads TGCGCCAGCAGCTTGGACGGGACAGCTAATCGCATTCAGTACTTC. It encodes CASSLDGTANRIQYF.